These 18 T cell receptor beta chains were all obtained from the same sample, sequenced in a study of type 1 regulatory T cells. Study conclusions and caveats: Compared with non-Tr1 cells, Tr1 cells showed a narrower TCR repertoire.

These receptors are not linked to any known antigen. MiXCR, applied by TCRdb to the reads, yields one record per CDR3 protein. This table has tens of thousands of distinct CDR3 sequences, less than 25% appearing once. Material for sequencing was cultured type 1 regulatory T (Tr1) cells, either the whole culture or a sorted fraction (not recorded which). The receptors stem from a human donor in good health.

The sample holds a few counts of this clonotype. CDR3 protein: CASSFMSGMNIQYF. DNA for the CDR3: TGTGCCAGCAGCTTTATGTCAGGGATGAACATTCAGTACTTC. The rearrangement links TRBV5-6 to TRBJ2-4; D possibly corresponds to TRBD1 (5 bases). V lost 2 bases to trimming and J lost 7 bases, with 13 bases between them. The V gene's germline CDR1 is SGHDT and CDR2 YYEEEE. This CDR3 is built from 14 residues.

The chain links TRBV20-1 to TRBJ2-3; unclear D gene. Germline CDR1 is DFQATT and CDR2 is SNEGSKA (reference sequence). Between the trimmed V and J ends, which lost 5 bases and 6 bases, there was a span of 15 bases. This CDR3 has 13 amino acids. As DNA, the CDR3 is TGCAGTGCTTGGGGTAAAATCTCGGATACGCAGTATTTT. Translated, it gives CSAWGKISDTQYF.

CDR3 in amino acids: CASSVVQQGAEAFF. The CDR3 DNA follows: TGTGCCAGCAGCGTAGTCCAACAGGGGGCTGAAGCTTTCTTT. The chain uses TRBV9 and TRBJ1-1; 8 bases map to TRBD1. Germline V gene lookup returns CDR1 SGDLS and CDR2 YYNGEE. This CDR3 spans 14 amino acids. V lost 0 bases and J lost 6; bases outside the gene matches: 4.

The genes are TRBV12-3 or TRBV12-4 and TRBJ2-3, with D tentatively TRBD2 (5 bases). This CDR3 region has 14 residues. Trimming cost V 3 bases and J 3 bases, with 10 bases left between them. CDR3 DNA: TGTGCCAGCAGTTTCGTCGGGAAAACAGATACGCAGTATTTT. This translates into CASSFVGKTDTQYF.

This clonotype turned up a few times. This chain uses TRBV12-3 or TRBV12-4 with TRBJ1-1; 8 bases match TRBD1. The CDR3 loop spans 12 amino acids. V trimming: 8 bases; J trimming: 10 bases; junction bases outside the gene matches: 9. As DNA, the CDR3 is TGTGCCAGCTGTCGGGACACAGGGGGAGCTTTCTTT. This gives the protein CASCRDTGGAFF.

The rearrangement links TRBV12-3 or TRBV12-4 to TRBJ2-7; TRBD2 aligns across 9 bases. Trimming removed 5 bases from V and 3 bases from J; junction bases left unmatched: 8. The CDR3 is 15 amino acids. The CDR3 region is CASSPTGTSYYEQYF. The CDR3 DNA follows: TGTGCCAGCAGTCCGACCGGGACTAGCTACTACGAGCAGTACTTC.

The J gene is TRBJ2-1, the V gene TRBV10-3; 8 bases agree with TRBD2. This CDR3 spans 15 amino acids. Trimming removed 3 bases from V and 7 bases from J; junction bases left unmatched: 8. Per the germline V gene, CDR1 is ENHRY and CDR2 is SYGVKD. CDR3 bases: TGTGCCATCAGTGAAGGTACTAGCGGCGGGAATGAGCAGTTCTTC. Its protein is CAISEGTSGGNEQFF.

The V call is TRBV6-5, the J call TRBJ2-3; D gene uncertain. Trimming cost V 7 bases and J 5 bases, with 25 bases left between them. Looked up from germline, CDR1 is MNHEY and CDR2 is SVGAGI. This CDR3 region has 17 residues. CDR3 bases: TGTGCCAGCACCTCTTCGGGCTCGGGTCCGATGGGAGATACGCAGTATTTT. It yields the protein CASTSSGSGPMGDTQYF.

The V call is TRBV20-1, the J call TRBJ1-3; maybe TRBD1 (6 bases). Trimming took 0 bases from V and 7 from J, leaving 10 bases between them. The CDR3 covers 13 residues. CDR1 DFQATT and CDR2 SNEGSKA come from the germline V gene (reference sequence). The CDR3 DNA follows: TGCAGTGCTAGAGAGGGGGGCAAGAACACCATATATTTT. As protein: CSAREGGKNTIYF.

V is TRBV28 and J is TRBJ2-6; tentative D call: TRBD2 (6 bases). This CDR3 is built from 19 residues. The germline V and J ends were trimmed by 6 bases and 0 bases, with 21 bases remaining between them. Germline values: CDR1 MDHEN, CDR2 SYDVKM. The CDR3 coding sequence is TGTGCCAGCAGGGGAATACGCGGGACCGTTCGCTCTGGGGCCAACGTCCTGACTTTC. Its protein is CASRGIRGTVRSGANVLTF.

There are a few counts of this clonotype. V gene TRBV20-1 combines with J gene TRBJ2-1, with 9 positions matching TRBD2. V was clipped by 0 bases and J by 7 bases; unmatched bases: 7. This CDR3 contains 15 residues. Germline CDR1 reads DFQATT; CDR2 reads SNEGSKA (reference sequence). Here the CDR3 reads CSARDPAGGGNEQFF. CDR3 sequence (DNA): TGCAGTGCTAGAGATCCAGCGGGAGGTGGGAATGAGCAGTTCTTC.

This clonotype has just a few counts. J is TRBJ1-6 and V is TRBV7-2, with 7 positions matching TRBD1. Germline values: CDR1 SGHTA, CDR2 FQGNSA. The CDR3 is 14 residues long. V shed 1 base and J 12 bases; nucleotides not matched to a gene: 6. CDR3 region: CASSLGTGREPLHF. CDR3 sequence (DNA): TGTGCCAGCAGCTTAGGGACAGGACGGGAACCCCTCCACTTT.

This clonotype was seen only a few times. V and J are TRBV20-1 and TRBJ1-1; no clear D. Deletions cut 0 bases from V and 0 bases from J, with 14 bases between. In germline, CDR1 is DFQATT, CDR2 SNEGSKA (reference sequence). This CDR3 comprises 16 residues. CDR3 loop: CSARDFGRLVNTEAFF. The CDR3 nucleotides read TGCAGTGCTAGAGATTTTGGGAGATTGGTGAACACTGAAGCTTTCTTT.

In this sample, this clonotype turned up a few times. The chain employs TRBV20-1 and TRBJ1-5, with D unresolved. The CDR3 loop spans 14 amino acids. Per the germline V gene, CDR1 is DFQATT and CDR2 is SNEGSKA (reference sequence). V was shortened by 6 bases and J by 2 bases, with 14 bases between the two germline ends. The CDR3 nucleotides are TGCAGTGCCGAACCCGACGGCGGCAATCAGCCCCAGCATTTT. The encoded protein is CSAEPDGGNQPQHF.

This clonotype was seen a few times. The chain employs TRBV20-1 and TRBJ1-5, with D hard to call. This CDR3 is 14 amino acids long. The V gene lost 3 bases and the J gene lost 3 bases, with 12 bases spanning the gap. Per germline, CDR1 DFQATT and CDR2 SNEGSKA (reference sequence). CDR3 nucleotides: TGCAGTGCTAGGGGCAGCTCCTACAATCAGCCCCAGCATTTT. It translates to CSARGSSYNQPQHF.

A few counts support this clonotype. The chain is built from TRBV7-2 and TRBJ1-5; D unclear. The CDR3 loop spans 13 amino acids. V dropped 1 base and J dropped 4 bases, with 5 bases sitting between them. Germline CDR1 reads SGHTA; CDR2 reads FQGNSA. CDR3 amino acids: CASSLGWNQPQHF. The CDR3 nucleotides read TGTGCCAGCAGCTTAGGATGGAATCAGCCCCAGCATTTT.

This clonotype was observed a few times. The chain recombines TRBV7-9 with TRBJ2-1, with a tentative D call TRBD2 (6 bases). Trimming stripped 3 bases from V and 5 bases from J, with 11 bases between. There are 14 residues in the CDR3. Germline CDR1 SEHNR, CDR2 FQNEAQ (reference sequence). CDR3 residues: CASSLLRDHNEQFF. The CDR3 DNA follows: TGTGCCAGCAGCTTGTTGCGGGACCACAATGAGCAGTTCTTC.

This clonotype was seen only a few times. J is TRBJ2-1 and V is TRBV6-6; tentative D call: TRBD2 (7 bases). Germline loops: CDR1 MNHNY, CDR2 SVGAGI (reference sequence). V lost 8 bases, J lost 9 bases, and 17 bases lay in between. This CDR3 region has 13 residues. CDR3 coding DNA: TGTGCCAGCGTGCCGGGCGGGGGCACTGAGCAGTTCTTC. It is translated as CASVPGGGTEQFF.